This passage covers 9 T cell receptor beta chains from one sample sequenced in a study of T cell repertoires in cytomegalovirus infection. TCRdb reprocessed the reads via MiXCR and lists one record per CDR3 protein. The sample has 150,000 or so distinct CDR3 sequences, about 20% seen once. What these receptors recognize is not known. The sequenced sample was CD8+ T cells from cultured PBMCs, obtained from culture after CMV antigen stimulation. These receptors all come from a human donor in good health (CMV status not recorded). Some clones in this sample may be carry-over from other donors' samples.

There are a few counts of this clonotype. The chain has TRBV27 and TRBJ1-5; D unresolved. V was clipped by 5 bases and J by 7 bases, with 9 bases between them. CDR1 is MNHEY and CDR2 is SMNVEV in the germline V gene (reference sequence). CDR3 length: 12 amino acids. CDR3 sequence reads: CASSPVGQPQHF. CDR3 nucleotides: TGTGCCAGCAGTCCCGTGGGGCAGCCCCAGCATTTT.

The genes are TRBV4-3 and TRBJ2-7, with TRBD1 identical over 8 bases. This CDR3 has 15 amino acids. Trimming at V came to 1 base and at J to 1 base, leaving 3 bases not matched to a gene. Per germline, CDR1 LGHNA and CDR2 YSLEER. CDR3 in DNA: TGCGCCAGCAGCCAAGGGCAGGGGGCTTCCTACGAGCAGTACTTC. This codes for CASSQGQGASYEQYF.

This clonotype was counted a few times. The chain joins TRBV7-8 to TRBJ1-1; D unresolved. Trimming stripped 4 bases from V and 1 base from J, with 13 bases between. Germline CDR1 SGHVS, CDR2 FQNEAQ. The CDR3 loop spans 15 amino acids. As DNA, the CDR3 is TGTGCCAGCAGCTATCCCTTGGCGGGGAACACTGAAGCTTTCTTT. Its translation is CASSYPLAGNTEAFF.

This clonotype has a handful of counts. DNA for the CDR3: TGTGCCAGCAGCTTGGGACAGGGGCTCTCCTACGAGCAGTACTTC. This sequence encodes CASSLGQGLSYEQYF. This rearrangement joins TRBV7-3 to TRBJ2-7; TRBD1 matches at 10 bases. Per germline, CDR1 SGHTA and CDR2 FQGTGA. The length of the CDR3 is 15 residues. Trimming removed 3 bases from V and 0 bases from J; junction bases left unmatched: 2.

The rearrangement joins TRBV30 to TRBJ2-5, with no clear D. The germline V gene has CDR1 GTSNPN and CDR2 SVGIG (reference sequence). This CDR3 is built from 14 residues. Trimming pared 0 bases from V and 5 bases from J, leaving 13 bases between. This CDR3 is CAWSVGQASETQYF. The CDR3 nucleotides are TGTGCCTGGAGTGTGGGCCAAGCCTCTGAGACCCAGTACTTC.

This clonotype was found a few times. This sequence joins TRBV7-2 and TRBJ1-5; TRBD1 matches 9 bases. Germline CDR1 is SGHTA and CDR2 is FQGNSA. V was clipped by 2 bases and J by 7 bases; unmatched bases: 6. This CDR3 contains 15 residues. CDR3 DNA sequence: TGTGCCAGCAGCTTAACCAGGGGGACAGGGCAGCCCCAGCATTTT. Its protein product is CASSLTRGTGQPQHF.

This clonotype was found a few times. J is TRBJ2-1 and V is TRBV6-4; possibly TRBD1 or TRBD2 for D (5 bases each). This CDR3 spans 15 amino acids. Trimming left V 3 bases short and J 6 bases short, with 15 bases between. The germline V gene has CDR1 MRHNA and CDR2 SNTAGT. CDR3 DNA sequence: TGTGCCAGCAGTGAGGGGCAGGGCGCGGGCAATGAGCAGTTCTTC. This codes for CASSEGQGAGNEQFF.

V gene TRBV12-3 or TRBV12-4 combines with J gene TRBJ2-7; 7 bases agree with TRBD1. CDR3 length: 15 residues. The ends lost 3 bases at V and 2 bases at J; junction bases unmatched: 7. The CDR3 spells CASSFSTGVTYEQYF. The CDR3 DNA reads as TGTGCCAGCAGTTTTAGTACAGGGGTCACCTACGAGCAGTACTTC.

The rearrangement joins TRBV6-5 to TRBJ1-5, with D tentatively TRBD1 (5 bases). CDR3 length: 13 amino acids. Germline V lookup: CDR1 MNHEY, CDR2 SVGAGI. V was pared by 7 bases and J by 4 bases, with 11 bases between. The CDR3 sequence is CASKGSVNQPQHF. The CDR3 nucleotides are TGTGCCAGCAAGGGGTCGGTGAATCAGCCCCAGCATTTT.